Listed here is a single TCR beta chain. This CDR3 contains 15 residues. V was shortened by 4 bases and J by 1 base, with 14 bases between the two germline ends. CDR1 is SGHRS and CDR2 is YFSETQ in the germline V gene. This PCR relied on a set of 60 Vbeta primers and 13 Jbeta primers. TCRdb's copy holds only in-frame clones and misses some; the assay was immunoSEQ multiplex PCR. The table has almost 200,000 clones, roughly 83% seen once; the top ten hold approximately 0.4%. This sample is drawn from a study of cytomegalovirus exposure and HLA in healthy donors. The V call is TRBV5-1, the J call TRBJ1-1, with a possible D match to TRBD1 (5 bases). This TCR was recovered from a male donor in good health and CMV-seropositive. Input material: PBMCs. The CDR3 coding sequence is TGCGCCAGCAGCCTGGGGGAGGTGGAGAACACTGAAGCTTTCTTT. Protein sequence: CASSLGEVENTEAFF.